Each of the 23 T cell receptor beta chains below was sequenced from the same sample in a study of Graves' ophthalmopathy and Graves' hyperthyroidism. From RNA, the CDR3 regions of TCR beta chains were amplified and sequenced. The first-round RT-PCR employed HTBI primers together with the Qiagen OneStep RT-PCR kit. A multiplex PCR was then performed as the second round. TCRdb used MiXCR to reprocess the multiplex PCR reads, holding one entry per CDR3 protein. The table includes 600,000 to 700,000 distinct CDR3 sequences, about two fifths detected once. The sequencing input was peripheral blood. The source of these receptors is an adult man with Graves' ophthalmopathy.

The rearrangement uses TRBV10-3 and TRBJ1-5, with D maybe TRBD1 (6 bases). Germline values: CDR1 ENHRY, CDR2 SYGVKD. Trimming stripped 6 bases from V and 6 bases from J, with 15 bases between. This CDR3 has 14 residues. CDR3 sequence: CAISQKQGLQPQHF. In nucleotides, the CDR3 is TGTGCCATCAGCCAGAAACAGGGACTTCAGCCCCAGCATTTT.

This chain links TRBV29-1 with TRBJ1-2, with D maybe TRBD1 (6 bases). With 8 bases removed from V and 6 bases from J, the gap between germline ends came to 13 bases. CDR3 length equals 11 residues. In germline, CDR1 is SQVTM, CDR2 ANQGSEA. The DNA of the CDR3 is TGCAGCATTCGAGAGGGGGATGGCTACACCTTC. Protein: CSIREGDGYTF.

The rearrangement links TRBV10-3 to TRBJ1-1; 10 bases map to TRBD1. The germline gives CDR1 ENHRY, CDR2 SYGVKD. The CDR3 sequence is 17 residues long. Trimming took 10 bases from V and 5 from J; bases not matched to a gene: 19. The CDR3 is CATQTGTGVGGLTEAFF. CDR3 in DNA: TGTGCCACACAGACCGGGACAGGGGTAGGAGGGCTGACTGAAGCTTTCTTT.

This clonotype was seen ten or more times. The chain recombines TRBV7-8 with TRBJ2-2, with 13 positions matching TRBD2. The length of the CDR3 is 17 residues. The junction had 13 bases not matched to a gene; V was cut back by 8 bases and J by 7 bases. CDR1 is SGHVS and CDR2 is FQNEAQ in the germline V gene. The CDR3, as DNA: TGTGCCAGCGCGAGAGGACTAGCGGGAGTAGATGGCGGGGAGCTGTTTTTT. Its translation: CASARGLAGVDGGELFF.

This clonotype was observed many times. This chain connects TRBV29-1 to TRBJ1-1; 11 nucleotides agree with TRBD1. CDR1 is SQVTM and CDR2 is ANQGSEA in the germline V gene. The trim removed 7 bases at V and 0 bases at J, leaving 1 base unmatched. There are 13 residues in the CDR3. The CDR3 coding sequence is TGCAGCGGGGACAGGGGGATGAACACTGAAGCTTTCTTT. Protein sequence: CSGDRGMNTEAFF.

This clonotype was picked up many times. This chain connects TRBV5-1 to TRBJ1-1, with 7 positions matching TRBD1. The V gene end was trimmed by 4 bases and the J gene end by 5 bases; junction bases not matched to a gene: 14. Germline V CDR1 and CDR2: SGHRS, YFSETQ. This CDR3 spans 16 amino acids. The CDR3 DNA reads as TGCGCCAGCAGCCAGGGGGGTGGGGATTGGATTACTGAAGCTTTCTTT. Translating gives CASSQGGGDWITEAFF. Drawing the rest from reference TRBV5-1 and TRBJ1-1, the complete variable domain is KAGVTQTPRYLIKTRGQQVTLSCSPISGHRSVSWYQQTPGQGLQFLFEYFSETQRNKGNFPGRFSGRQFSNSRSEMNVSTLELGDSALYLCASSQGGGDWITEAFFGQGTRLTVV.

V and J are TRBV30 and TRBJ1-3; unclear D gene. Germline-derived CDR1 and CDR2 are GTSNPN and SVGIG (reference sequence). This CDR3 comprises 14 residues. V was trimmed by 4 bases and J by 0 bases, leaving 10 bases between them. The CDR3 DNA follows: TGTGCCTGGAAGCTTACGAGCTCTGGAAACACCATATATTTT. Residues: CAWKLTSSGNTIYF.

In this sample, this clonotype turned up a few times. A much larger clone sits a single nucleotide away, making a read error possible. V usage is TRBV6-5 and J usage is TRBJ1-5; 7 bases align to TRBD1. Losses at the gene ends were 0 bases for V and 1 base for J; bases not matched to a gene: 0. The CDR3 totals 15 residues. The germline V gene has CDR1 MNHEY and CDR2 SVGAGI. In DNA, the CDR3 is TGTGCCAGCAGTTACTCGGGACAGAGCAATCAGCCCCAGCATTTT. It encodes CASSYSGQSNQPQHF.

The chain couples TRBV7-9 to TRBJ1-2, with TRBD1 matching 8 bases. The J segment lost 4 bases and the V segment lost 5 bases, leaving 6 bases of the junction unmatched. This CDR3 has 14 residues. From germline, CDR1 is SEHNR and CDR2 FQNEAQ (reference sequence). The CDR3: CASSKDRGGYGYTF. CDR3 in DNA: TGTGCCAGCAGCAAAGACAGGGGTGGCTATGGCTACACCTTC.

In this sample, this clonotype turned up many times. The chain couples TRBV20-1 to TRBJ1-3, with D unresolved. The germline V gene has CDR1 DFQATT and CDR2 SNEGSKA (reference sequence). The V end was cut by 0 bases, the J end by 0 bases, with 12 bases between. The CDR3 totals 16 residues. This chain's CDR3 is CSARDREAHSGNTIYF. The CDR3, as DNA: TGCAGTGCTAGAGATCGAGAAGCTCACTCTGGAAACACCATATATTTT.

The chain is built from TRBV10-3 and TRBJ1-2; D is ambiguous. This CDR3 has 13 amino acids. Germline loops: CDR1 ENHRY, CDR2 SYGVKD. V was shortened by 2 bases and J by 1 base, with 5 bases between the two germline ends. The DNA for the CDR3 is TGTGCCATCAGTGAGGGAGGTAACTATGGCTACACCTTC. Its translation: CAISEGGNYGYTF.

The chain joins TRBV20-1 to TRBJ2-5; D might be TRBD1 (6 bases). The V end was cut by 0 bases, the J end by 4 bases, with 9 bases between. This CDR3 has 13 amino acids. Germline V gives CDR1 DFQATT, CDR2 SNEGSKA (reference sequence). The chain's CDR3 is CSARDGRGETQYF. As DNA, the CDR3 is TGCAGTGCTAGAGATGGCAGGGGAGAGACCCAGTACTTC.

This clonotype occurred many times. The chain couples TRBV9 to TRBJ1-5; a possible D gene is TRBD1 (6 bases). The germline gives CDR1 SGDLS, CDR2 YYNGEE. The V and J ends lost 3 bases and 9 bases respectively, with 16 bases between them. The CDR3 contains 14 residues. CDR3 protein: CASSDATGKGPQHF. As DNA, the CDR3 is TGTGCCAGCAGCGATGCTACAGGGAAGGGGCCCCAGCATTTT.

This clonotype was picked up a small number of times. This sequence joins TRBV6-5 and TRBJ2-7; D not certain. Germline CDR1 and CDR2: MNHEY and SVGAGI. V was shortened by 0 bases and J by 2 bases, with 8 bases between the two germline ends. The CDR3 length is 14 residues. This CDR3 reads CASSYSNGAYEQYF. The CDR3 nucleotides are TGTGCCAGCAGTTACTCCAACGGAGCCTACGAGCAGTACTTC.

This clonotype was counted ten times or more. The rearrangement links TRBV12-5 to TRBJ1-5; D is uncertain. V lost 11 bases and J 9 bases, leaving 20 bases between the germline ends. Germline-derived CDR1 and CDR2 are LGHNT and FRNRAP. CDR3 size: 13 residues. CDR3 amino acids: CAAHQAAEGPQHF. The CDR3 DNA follows: TGTGCTGCACACCAGGCTGCCGAAGGGCCCCAGCATTTT.

This clonotype was picked up many times. V gene TRBV7-2 combines with J gene TRBJ2-7, with 7 bases lining up with TRBD1. Germline V lookup: CDR1 SGHTA, CDR2 FQGNSA. CDR3 size: 14 residues. The trim removed 5 bases at V and 2 bases at J, leaving 6 bases unmatched. Written as DNA, the CDR3 is TGTGCCAGCAGCCCCCCGGACAGGCCCTACGAGCAGTACTTC. Translating gives CASSPPDRPYEQYF.

Regarding this clonotype: Possible read error: a much larger clone is one base away. The V and J genes are TRBV24-1 and TRBJ2-5, with D unresolved. This CDR3 region has 14 residues. Trimming left V 11 bases short and J 2 bases short, with 17 bases between. Germline lookup yields CDR1 KGHDR and CDR2 SFDVKD. This chain's CDR3 is CASSPEPIQETQYF. The CDR3 DNA is TGTGCCAGCAGCCCGGAACCGATACAAGAGACCCAGTACTTC.

The J gene is TRBJ1-5, the V gene TRBV7-2; D might be TRBD1 (5 bases). V lost 1 base and J 11 bases, leaving 18 bases between the germline ends. This CDR3 comprises 15 residues. CDR1 and CDR2 from the germline V gene are SGHTA and FQGNSA. The CDR3 loop reads CASSLGQQVGETQHF. The CDR3 nucleotides read TGTGCCAGCAGCTTAGGGCAACAGGTCGGGGAGACCCAGCATTTT.

Regarding this clonotype: Being one base from a much bigger clone, this may be a read error. The chain joins TRBV29-1 to TRBJ2-2, with 8 bases fitting TRBD2. The trim removed 6 bases at V and 3 bases at J, leaving 9 bases unmatched. From germline, CDR1 is SQVTM and CDR2 ANQGSEA. This CDR3 contains 15 residues. For the CDR3, the DNA is TGCAGCGTAAAACTAGCGGAGTTTGACACCGGGGAGCTGTTTTTT. It yields the protein CSVKLAEFDTGELFF.

This clonotype appeared a few times. V usage is TRBV12-3 or TRBV12-4 and J usage is TRBJ1-6; a weak D match, TRBD1 (5 bases). This CDR3 is built from 15 residues. Trimming left V 8 bases short and J 7 bases short, with 18 bases between. As DNA, the CDR3 is TGTGCCAGCTTGAAATCGGGGCAGGCGAATTCACCCCTCCACTTT. It is translated as CASLKSGQANSPLHF.

This clonotype was recorded at least ten times. The chain combines TRBV2 with TRBJ2-7; 8 bases are a match to TRBD1. V was pared by 5 bases and J by 9 bases, with 12 bases of the junction left unmatched. CDR1 and CDR2 from the germline V gene are SNHLY and FYNNEI. CDR3 size: 14 residues. The CDR3 protein is CASSSGTGHRGQYF. CDR3 sequence (DNA): TGTGCCAGCAGTTCCGGGACAGGTCACCGGGGGCAGTACTTC.

This clonotype was counted a few times. The rearrangement links TRBV7-9 to TRBJ2-7; the match to TRBD1 covers 9 bases. V lost 1 base, J lost 3 bases, and 4 bases stayed unmatched. The CDR3 contains 15 residues. Germline CDR1 SEHNR, CDR2 FQNEAQ (reference sequence). The CDR3 protein is CASSLGTGAIYEQYF. CDR3 in DNA: TGTGCCAGCAGCTTAGGGACAGGGGCGATCTACGAGCAGTACTTC.

This chain uses TRBV4-3 with TRBJ2-7; D is unclear. The germline V and J ends were trimmed by 2 bases and 2 bases, with 7 bases remaining between them. CDR3 length: 13 amino acids. CDR1 is LGHNA and CDR2 is YSLEER in the germline V gene. This CDR3 is CASSQRPAYEQYF. DNA of the CDR3: TGCGCCAGCAGCCAACGACCAGCCTACGAGCAGTACTTC.